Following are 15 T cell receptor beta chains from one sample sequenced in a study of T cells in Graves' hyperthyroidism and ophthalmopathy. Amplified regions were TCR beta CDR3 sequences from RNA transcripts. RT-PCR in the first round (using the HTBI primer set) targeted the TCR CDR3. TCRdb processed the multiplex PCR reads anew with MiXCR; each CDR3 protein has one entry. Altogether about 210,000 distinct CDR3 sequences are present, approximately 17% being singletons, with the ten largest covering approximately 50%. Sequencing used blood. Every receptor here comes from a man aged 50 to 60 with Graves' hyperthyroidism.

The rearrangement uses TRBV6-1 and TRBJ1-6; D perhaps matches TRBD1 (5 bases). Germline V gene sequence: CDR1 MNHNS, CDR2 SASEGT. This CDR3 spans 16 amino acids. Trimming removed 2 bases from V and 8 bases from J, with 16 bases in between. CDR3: CASSESPRGAYSPLHF. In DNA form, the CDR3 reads TGTGCCAGCAGTGAATCTCCGCGGGGCGCGTATTCACCCCTCCACTTT.

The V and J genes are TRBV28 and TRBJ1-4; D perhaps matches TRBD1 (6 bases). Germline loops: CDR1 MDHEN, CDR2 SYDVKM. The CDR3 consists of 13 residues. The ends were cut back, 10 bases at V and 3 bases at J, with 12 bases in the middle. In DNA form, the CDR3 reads TGTGCCAACAGACAGGATCCTAATGAAAAACTGTTTTTT. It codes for CANRQDPNEKLFF. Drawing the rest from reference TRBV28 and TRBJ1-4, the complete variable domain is DVKVTQSSRYLVKRTGEKVFLECVQDMDHENMFWYRQDPGLGLRLIYFSYDVKMKEKGDIPEGYSVSREKKERFSLILESASTNQTSMYLCANRQDPNEKLFFGSGTQLSVL.

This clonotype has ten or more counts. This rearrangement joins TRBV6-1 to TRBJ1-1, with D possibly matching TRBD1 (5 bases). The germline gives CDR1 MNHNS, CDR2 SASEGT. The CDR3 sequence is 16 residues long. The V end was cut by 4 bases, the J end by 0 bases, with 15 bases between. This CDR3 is CASSAWGVGMNTEAFF. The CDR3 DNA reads TGTGCCAGCAGTGCGTGGGGGGTCGGAATGAACACTGAAGCTTTCTTT.

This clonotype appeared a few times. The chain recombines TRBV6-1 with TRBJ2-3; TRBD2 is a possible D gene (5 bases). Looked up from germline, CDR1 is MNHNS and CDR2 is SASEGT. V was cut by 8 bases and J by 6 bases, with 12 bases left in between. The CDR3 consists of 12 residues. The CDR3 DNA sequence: TGTGCCAGCGGGGAACGGAGGGATACGCAGTATTTT. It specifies CASGERRDTQYF.

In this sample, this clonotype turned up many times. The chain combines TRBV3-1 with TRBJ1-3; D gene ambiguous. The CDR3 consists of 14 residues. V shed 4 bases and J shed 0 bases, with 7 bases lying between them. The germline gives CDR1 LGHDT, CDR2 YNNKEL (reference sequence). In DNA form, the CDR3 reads TGTGCCAGCAGCCTGAGAAGCTCTGGAAACACCATATATTTT. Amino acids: CASSLRSSGNTIYF.

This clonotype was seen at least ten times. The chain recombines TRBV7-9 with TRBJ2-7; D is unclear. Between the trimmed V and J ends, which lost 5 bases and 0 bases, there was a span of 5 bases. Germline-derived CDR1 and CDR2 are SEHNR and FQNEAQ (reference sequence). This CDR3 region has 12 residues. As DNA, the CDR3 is TGTGCCAGCAGCCCTCACTCCTACGAGCAGTACTTC. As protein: CASSPHSYEQYF.

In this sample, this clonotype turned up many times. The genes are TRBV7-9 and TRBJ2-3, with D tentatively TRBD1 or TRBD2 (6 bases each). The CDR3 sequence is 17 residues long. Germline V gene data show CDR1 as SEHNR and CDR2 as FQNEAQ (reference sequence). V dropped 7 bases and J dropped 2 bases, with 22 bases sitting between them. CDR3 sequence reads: CASTRGRAFGPTDTQYF. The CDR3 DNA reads TGTGCCAGCACCCGGGGGCGGGCCTTCGGTCCCACAGATACGCAGTATTTT.

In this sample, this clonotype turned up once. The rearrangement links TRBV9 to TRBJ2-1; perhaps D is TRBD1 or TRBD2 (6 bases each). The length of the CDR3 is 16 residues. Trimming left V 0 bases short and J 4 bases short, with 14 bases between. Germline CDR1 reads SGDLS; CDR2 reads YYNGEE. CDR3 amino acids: CASSVGTSRGYNEQFF. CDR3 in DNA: TGTGCCAGCAGCGTAGGAACTAGCAGGGGATACAATGAGCAGTTCTTC.

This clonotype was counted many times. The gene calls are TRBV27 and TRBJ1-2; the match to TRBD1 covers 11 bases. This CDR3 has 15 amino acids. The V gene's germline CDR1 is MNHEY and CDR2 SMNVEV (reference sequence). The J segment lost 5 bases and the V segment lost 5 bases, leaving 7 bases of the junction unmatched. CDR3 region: CASSAWTGGGYGYTF. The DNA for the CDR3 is TGTGCCAGCAGTGCGTGGACAGGGGGCGGGTATGGCTACACCTTC.

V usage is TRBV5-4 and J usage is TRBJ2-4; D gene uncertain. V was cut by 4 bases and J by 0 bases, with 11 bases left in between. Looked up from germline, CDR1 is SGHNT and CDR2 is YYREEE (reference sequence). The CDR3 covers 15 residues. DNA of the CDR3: TGTGCCAGCAGCCCCGACCCCCTAGCCAAAAACATTCAGTACTTC. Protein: CASSPDPLAKNIQYF.

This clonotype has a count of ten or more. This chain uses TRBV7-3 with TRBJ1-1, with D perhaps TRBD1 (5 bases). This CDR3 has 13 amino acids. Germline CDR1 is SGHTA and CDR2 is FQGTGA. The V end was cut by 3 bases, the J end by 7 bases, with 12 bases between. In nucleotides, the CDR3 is TGTGCCAGCAGCTTGGGGACGGCCCATGAAGCTTTCTTT. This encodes CASSLGTAHEAFF.

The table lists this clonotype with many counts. CDR3 nucleotides: TGTGCCTGGAGTGTCAACTCTGGAAACACCATATATTTT. Translated: CAWSVNSGNTIYF. V usage is TRBV30 and J usage is TRBJ1-3, with unresolved D. The V end was cut by 0 bases, the J end by 0 bases, with 3 bases between. Germline loops: CDR1 GTSNPN, CDR2 SVGIG (reference sequence). The CDR3 consists of 13 residues.

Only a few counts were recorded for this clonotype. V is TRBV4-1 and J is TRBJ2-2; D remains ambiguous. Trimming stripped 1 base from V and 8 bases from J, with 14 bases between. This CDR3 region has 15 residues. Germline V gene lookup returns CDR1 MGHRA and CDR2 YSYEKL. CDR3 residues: CASSQVRAPVGELFF. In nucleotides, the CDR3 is TGCGCCAGCAGCCAAGTTCGTGCTCCGGTGGGGGAGCTGTTTTTT.

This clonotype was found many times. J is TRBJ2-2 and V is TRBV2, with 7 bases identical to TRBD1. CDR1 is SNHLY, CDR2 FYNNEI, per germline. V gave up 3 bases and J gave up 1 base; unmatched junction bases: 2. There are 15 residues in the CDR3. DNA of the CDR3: TGTGCCAGCAGTGAGACAGGGCAGAACACCGGGGAGCTGTTTTTT. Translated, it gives CASSETGQNTGELFF.

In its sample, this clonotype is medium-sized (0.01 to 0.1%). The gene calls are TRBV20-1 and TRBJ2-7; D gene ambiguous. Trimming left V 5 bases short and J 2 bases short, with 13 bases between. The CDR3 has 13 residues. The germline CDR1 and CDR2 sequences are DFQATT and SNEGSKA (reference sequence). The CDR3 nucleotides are TGCAGTGCTTACGGTGGAGTTGCCTACGAGCAGTACTTC. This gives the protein CSAYGGVAYEQYF.